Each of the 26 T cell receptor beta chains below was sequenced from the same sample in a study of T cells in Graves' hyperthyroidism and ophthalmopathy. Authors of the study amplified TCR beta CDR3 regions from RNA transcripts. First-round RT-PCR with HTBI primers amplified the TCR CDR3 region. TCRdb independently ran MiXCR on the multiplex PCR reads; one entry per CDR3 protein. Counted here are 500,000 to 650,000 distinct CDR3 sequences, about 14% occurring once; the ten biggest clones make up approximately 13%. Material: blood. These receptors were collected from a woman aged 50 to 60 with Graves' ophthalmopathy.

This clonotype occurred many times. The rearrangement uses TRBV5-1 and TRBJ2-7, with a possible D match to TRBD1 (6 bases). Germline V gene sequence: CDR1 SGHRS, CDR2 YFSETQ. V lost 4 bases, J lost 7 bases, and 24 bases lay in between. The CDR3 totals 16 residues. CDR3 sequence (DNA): TGCGCCAGCAGCACCGATCAGGGGTTGGGTAGCAGTGAGCAGTACTTC. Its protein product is CASSTDQGLGSSEQYF. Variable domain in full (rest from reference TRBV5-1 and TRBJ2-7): KAGVTQTPRYLIKTRGQQVTLSCSPISGHRSVSWYQQTPGQGLQFLFEYFSETQRNKGNFPGRFSGRQFSNSRSEMNVSTLELGDSALYLCASSTDQGLGSSEQYFGPGTRLTVT.

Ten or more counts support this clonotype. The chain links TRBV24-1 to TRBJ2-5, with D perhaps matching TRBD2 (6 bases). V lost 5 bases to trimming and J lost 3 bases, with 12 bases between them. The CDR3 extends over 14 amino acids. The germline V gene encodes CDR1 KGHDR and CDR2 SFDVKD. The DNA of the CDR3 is TGTGCCACCAGTGTCGCGGGGCGGGAAGAGACCCAGTACTTC. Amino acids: CATSVAGREETQYF.

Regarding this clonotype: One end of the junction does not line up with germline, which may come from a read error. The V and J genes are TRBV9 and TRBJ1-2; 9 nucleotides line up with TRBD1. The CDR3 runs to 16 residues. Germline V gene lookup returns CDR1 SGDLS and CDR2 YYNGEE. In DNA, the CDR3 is TGTGCCAGCACCGTAGATGGGGGACAGGGCGGTTATGGCTACACCTTC. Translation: CASTVDGGQGGYGYTF. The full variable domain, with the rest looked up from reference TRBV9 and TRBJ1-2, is DSGVTQTPKHLITATGQRVTLRCSPRSGDLSVYWYQQSLDQGLQFLIQYYNGEERAKGNILERFSAQQFPDLHSELNLSSLELGDSALYFCASTVDGGQGGYGYTFGSGTRLTVV.

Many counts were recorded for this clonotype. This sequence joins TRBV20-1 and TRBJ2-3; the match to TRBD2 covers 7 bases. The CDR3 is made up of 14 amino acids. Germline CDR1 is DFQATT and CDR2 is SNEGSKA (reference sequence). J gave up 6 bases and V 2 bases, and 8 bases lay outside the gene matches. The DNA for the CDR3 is TGCAGTGCTAGAAGGGGACTATCGGCGGATACGCAGTATTTT. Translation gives CSARRGLSADTQYF.

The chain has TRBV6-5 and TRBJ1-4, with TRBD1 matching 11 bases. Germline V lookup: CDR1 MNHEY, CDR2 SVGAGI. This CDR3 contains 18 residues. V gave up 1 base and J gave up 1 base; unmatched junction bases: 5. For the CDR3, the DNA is TGTGCCAGCAGTTACTTAGGGACAGGGGGTCTAACTAATGAAAAACTGTTTTTT. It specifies CASSYLGTGGLTNEKLFF.

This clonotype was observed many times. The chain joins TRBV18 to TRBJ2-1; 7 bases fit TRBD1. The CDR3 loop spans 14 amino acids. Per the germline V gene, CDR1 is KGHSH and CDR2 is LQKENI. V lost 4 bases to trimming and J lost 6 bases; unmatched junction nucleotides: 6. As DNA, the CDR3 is TGTGCCAGCTCACTAGATTCAGGGGGCAATGAGCAGTTCTTC. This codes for CASSLDSGGNEQFF. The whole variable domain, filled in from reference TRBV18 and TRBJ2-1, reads NAGVMQNPRHLVRRRGQEARLRCSPMKGHSHVYWYRQLPEEGLKFMVYLQKENIIDESGMPKERFSAEFPKEGPSILRIQQVVRGDSAAYFCASSLDSGGNEQFFGPGTRLTVL.

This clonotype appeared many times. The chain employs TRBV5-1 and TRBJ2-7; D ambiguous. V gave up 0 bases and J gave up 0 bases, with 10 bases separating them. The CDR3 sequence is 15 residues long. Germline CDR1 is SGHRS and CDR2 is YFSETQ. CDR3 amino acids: CASSLGSRSSYEQYF. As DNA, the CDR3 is TGCGCCAGCAGCTTGGGCTCTAGGAGCTCCTACGAGCAGTACTTC.

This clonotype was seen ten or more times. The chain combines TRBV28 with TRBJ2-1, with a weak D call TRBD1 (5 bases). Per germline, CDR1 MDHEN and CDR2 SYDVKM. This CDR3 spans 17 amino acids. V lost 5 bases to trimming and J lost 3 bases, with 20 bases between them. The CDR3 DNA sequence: TGTGCCAGCAGTCCCGACTTGGGGCAGTTCGTCTACAATGAGCAGTTCTTC. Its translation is CASSPDLGQFVYNEQFF.

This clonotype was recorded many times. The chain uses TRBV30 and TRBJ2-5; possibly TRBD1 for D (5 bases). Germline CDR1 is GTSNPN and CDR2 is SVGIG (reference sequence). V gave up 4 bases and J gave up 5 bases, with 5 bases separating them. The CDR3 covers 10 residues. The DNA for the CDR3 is TGTGCCTGGAAGGGGGAGACCCAGTACTTC. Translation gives CAWKGETQYF.

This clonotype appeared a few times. The CDR3 loop reads CASSEQGSAILSPGELFF. The CDR3 DNA follows: TGTGCCAGTAGCGAACAAGGATCAGCCATCTTAAGTCCCGGGGAGCTGTTTTTT. The V call is TRBV19, the J call TRBJ2-2; no clear D. V was pared by 6 bases and J by 6 bases, with 26 bases between. Looked up from germline, CDR1 is LNHDA and CDR2 is SQIVND (reference sequence). The CDR3 is made up of 18 amino acids.

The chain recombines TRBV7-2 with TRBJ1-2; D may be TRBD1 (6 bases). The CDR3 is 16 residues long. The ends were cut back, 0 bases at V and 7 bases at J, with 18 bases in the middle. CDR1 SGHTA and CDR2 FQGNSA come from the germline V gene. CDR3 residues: CASSLAAGTRGGGYTF. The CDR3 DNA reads TGTGCCAGCAGCTTAGCCGCCGGGACAAGGGGTGGTGGCTACACCTTC.

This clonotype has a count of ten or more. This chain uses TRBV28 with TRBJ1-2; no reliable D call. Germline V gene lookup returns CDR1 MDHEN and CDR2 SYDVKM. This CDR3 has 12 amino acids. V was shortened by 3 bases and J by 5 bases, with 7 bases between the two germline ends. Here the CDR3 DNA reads TGTGCCAGCAGTTTGAATTCATATGGCTACACCTTC. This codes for CASSLNSYGYTF.

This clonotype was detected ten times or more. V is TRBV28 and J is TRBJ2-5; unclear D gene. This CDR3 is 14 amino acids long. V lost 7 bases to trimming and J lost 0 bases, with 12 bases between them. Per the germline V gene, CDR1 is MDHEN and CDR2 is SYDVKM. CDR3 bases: TGTGCCAGCAAAACTACGGGTAACCAAGAGACCCAGTACTTC. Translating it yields CASKTTGNQETQYF. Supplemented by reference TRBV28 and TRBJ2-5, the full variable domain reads DVKVTQSSRYLVKRTGEKVFLECVQDMDHENMFWYRQDPGLGLRLIYFSYDVKMKEKGDIPEGYSVSREKKERFSLILESASTNQTSMYLCASKTTGNQETQYFGPGTRLLVL.

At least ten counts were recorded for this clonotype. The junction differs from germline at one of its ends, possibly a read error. The CDR3 DNA follows: TGCGCCAGCAGCTTGGAGCCCAACACTGAAGCTTTCTTT. This translates into CASSLEPNTEAFF. The chain combines TRBV28 with TRBJ1-1, with D unresolved. Germline CDR1 and CDR2: MDHEN and SYDVKM. The CDR3 covers 13 residues.

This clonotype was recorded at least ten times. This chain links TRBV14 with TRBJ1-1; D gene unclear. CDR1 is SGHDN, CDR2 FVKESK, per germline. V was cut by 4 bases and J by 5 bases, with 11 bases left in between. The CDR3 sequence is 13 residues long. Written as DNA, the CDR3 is TGTGCCAGCAGCCCCTTCAAGGGAACTGAAGCTTTCTTT. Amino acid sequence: CASSPFKGTEAFF. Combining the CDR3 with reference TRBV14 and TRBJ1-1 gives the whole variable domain EAGVTQFPSHSVIEKGQTVTLRCDPISGHDNLYWYRRVMGKEIKFLLHFVKESKQDESGMPNNRFLAERTGGTYSTLKVQPAELEDSGVYFCASSPFKGTEAFFGQGTRLTVV.

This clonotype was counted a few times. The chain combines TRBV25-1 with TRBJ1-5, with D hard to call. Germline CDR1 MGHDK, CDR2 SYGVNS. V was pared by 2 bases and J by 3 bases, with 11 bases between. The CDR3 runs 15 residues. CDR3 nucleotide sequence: TGTGCCAGCAGTGAAACGGACGGTTACAATCAGCCCCAGCATTTT. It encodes CASSETDGYNQPQHF.

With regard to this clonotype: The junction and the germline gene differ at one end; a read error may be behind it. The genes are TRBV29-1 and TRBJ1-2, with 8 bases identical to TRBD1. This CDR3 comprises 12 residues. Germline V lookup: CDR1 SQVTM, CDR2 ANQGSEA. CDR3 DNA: TGCAGCGTCCAGGGGGCGGAATATGGCCACACCTTC. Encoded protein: CSVQGAEYGHTF.

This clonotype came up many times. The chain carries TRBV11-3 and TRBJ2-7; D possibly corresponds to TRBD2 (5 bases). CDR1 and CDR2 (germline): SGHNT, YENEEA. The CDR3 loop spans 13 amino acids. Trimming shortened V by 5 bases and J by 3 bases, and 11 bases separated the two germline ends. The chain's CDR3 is CASSRGGVYEQYF. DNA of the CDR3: TGTGCCAGCAGCCGAGGAGGAGTCTACGAGCAGTACTTC.

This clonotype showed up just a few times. The DNA for the CDR3 is TGTGCCTGGAAAACCCCAGGTAGCGGCTCCTACAATGAGCAGTTCTTC. It codes for CAWKTPGSGSYNEQFF. The V gene is TRBV30, the J gene TRBJ2-1; D is perhaps TRBD2 (6 bases). In germline, CDR1 is GTSNPN, CDR2 SVGIG (reference sequence). V lost 4 bases and J lost 0, with 16 bases in between. This CDR3 region has 16 residues.

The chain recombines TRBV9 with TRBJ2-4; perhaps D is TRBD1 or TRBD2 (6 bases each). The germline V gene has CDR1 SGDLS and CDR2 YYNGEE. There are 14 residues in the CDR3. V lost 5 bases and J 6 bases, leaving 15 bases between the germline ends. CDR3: CASSGGRFGNIQYF. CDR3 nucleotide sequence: TGTGCCAGCAGTGGGGGGCGCTTTGGAAACATTCAGTACTTC. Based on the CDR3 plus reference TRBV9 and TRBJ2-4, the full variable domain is DSGVTQTPKHLITATGQRVTLRCSPRSGDLSVYWYQQSLDQGLQFLIQYYNGEERAKGNILERFSAQQFPDLHSELNLSSLELGDSALYFCASSGGRFGNIQYFGAGTRLSVL.

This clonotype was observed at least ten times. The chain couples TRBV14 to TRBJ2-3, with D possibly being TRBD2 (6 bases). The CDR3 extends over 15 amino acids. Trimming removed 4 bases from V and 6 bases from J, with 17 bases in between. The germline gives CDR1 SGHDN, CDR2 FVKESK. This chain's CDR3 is CASSPDVGGADTQYF. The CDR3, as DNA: TGTGCCAGCAGCCCTGACGTGGGAGGAGCGGATACGCAGTATTTT.

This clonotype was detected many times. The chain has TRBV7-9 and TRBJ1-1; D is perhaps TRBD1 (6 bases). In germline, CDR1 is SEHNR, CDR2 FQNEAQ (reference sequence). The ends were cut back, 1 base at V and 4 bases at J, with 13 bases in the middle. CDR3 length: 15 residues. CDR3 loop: CASSLGEGVSTEAFF. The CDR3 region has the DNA TGTGCCAGCAGCTTAGGGGAGGGGGTATCCACTGAAGCTTTCTTT.

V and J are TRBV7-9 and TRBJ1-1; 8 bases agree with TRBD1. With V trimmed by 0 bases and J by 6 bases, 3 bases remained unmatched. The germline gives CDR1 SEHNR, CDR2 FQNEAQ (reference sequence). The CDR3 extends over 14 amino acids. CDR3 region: CASSLALQGAEAFF. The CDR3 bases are TGTGCCAGCAGCTTAGCGTTACAGGGGGCTGAAGCTTTCTTT.

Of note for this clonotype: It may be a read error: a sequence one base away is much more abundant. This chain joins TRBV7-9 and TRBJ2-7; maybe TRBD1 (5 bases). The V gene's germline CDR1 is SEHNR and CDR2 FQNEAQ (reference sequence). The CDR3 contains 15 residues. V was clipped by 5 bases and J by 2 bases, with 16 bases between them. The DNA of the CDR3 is TGTGCCAGCAGCATTTCCTCCAGGACACCCTACGAGCAGTACTTC. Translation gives CASSISSRTPYEQYF.

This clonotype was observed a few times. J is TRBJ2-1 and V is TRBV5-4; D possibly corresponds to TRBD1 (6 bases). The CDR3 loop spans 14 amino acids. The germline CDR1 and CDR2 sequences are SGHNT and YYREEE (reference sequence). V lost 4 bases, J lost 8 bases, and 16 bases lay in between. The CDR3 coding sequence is TGTGCCAGCAGCCTCTTACAGGGTTCCGATGAGCAGTTCTTC. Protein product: CASSLLQGSDEQFF.

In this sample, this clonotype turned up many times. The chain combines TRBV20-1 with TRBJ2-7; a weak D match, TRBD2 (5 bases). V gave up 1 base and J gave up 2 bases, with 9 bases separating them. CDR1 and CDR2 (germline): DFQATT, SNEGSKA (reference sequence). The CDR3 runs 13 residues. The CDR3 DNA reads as TGCAGTGCTAGAGTCGGCGGGCCCTACGAGCAGTACTTC. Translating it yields CSARVGGPYEQYF.